The clone carrying this T cell receptor (beta chain) was recorded many times. The data are from a study of CD8 T cells in ankylosing spondylitis. TCRdb processed the 5' RACE reads anew with MiXCR; each CDR3 protein has one entry. Here the sample spans about 69,000 distinct CDR3 sequences, about 5.7% being singletons. This TCR was sampled from a male donor with ankylosing spondylitis or in good health (not recorded which). The specimen was blood, either unsorted or a sorted T cell fraction (not recorded which).

The CDR3 reads CASSLSGGAADTQYF. CDR3 bases: TGTGCCAGCAGCTTATCGGGGGGAGCCGCAGATACGCAGTATTTT. The rearrangement uses TRBV7-3 and TRBJ2-3; 7 nucleotides line up with TRBD2. This CDR3 region has 15 residues. Germline CDR1 and CDR2: SGHTA and FQGTGA. The V and J ends lost 2 bases and 4 bases, in that order; junction bases with no gene match: 6. Full variable domain (rest looked up from reference TRBV7-3 and TRBJ2-3): GAGVSQTPSNKVTEKGKYVELRCDPISGHTALYWYRQSLGQGPEFLIYFQGTGAADDSGLPNDRFFAVRPEGSVSTLKIQRTERGDSAVYLCASSLSGGAADTQYFGPGTRLTVL.